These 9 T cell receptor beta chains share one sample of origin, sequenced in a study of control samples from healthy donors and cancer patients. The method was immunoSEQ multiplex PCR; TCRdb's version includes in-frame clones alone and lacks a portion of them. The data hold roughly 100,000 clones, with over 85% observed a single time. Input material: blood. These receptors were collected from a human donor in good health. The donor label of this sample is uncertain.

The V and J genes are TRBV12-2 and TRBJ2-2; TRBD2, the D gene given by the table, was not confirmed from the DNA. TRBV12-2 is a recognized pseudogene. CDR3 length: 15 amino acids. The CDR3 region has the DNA TGTGCAAGCCCTCCTGCGTGGACTAGCGATAGGGAGCTGTTTTTT. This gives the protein CASPPAWTSDRELFF.

For the CDR3, the DNA is TGTGCCAGCAGTGTGCGCGTTGGGAACAGTCCCTACGAGCAGTACTTC. It is translated as CASSVRVGNSPYEQYF. The chain has TRBV2 and TRBJ2-7; D remains unclear. V was shortened by 4 bases and J by 2 bases, with 18 bases between the two germline ends. The germline V gene has CDR1 SNHLY and CDR2 FYNNEI. This CDR3 has 16 amino acids.

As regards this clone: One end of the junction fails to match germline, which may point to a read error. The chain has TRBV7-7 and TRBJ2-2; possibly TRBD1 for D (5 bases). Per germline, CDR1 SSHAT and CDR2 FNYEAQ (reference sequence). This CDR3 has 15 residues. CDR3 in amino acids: CASSLWGGGTGELFF. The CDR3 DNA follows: TGTGCTAGCAGCTTATGGGGCGGTGGCACCGGGGAGCTGTTTTTT.

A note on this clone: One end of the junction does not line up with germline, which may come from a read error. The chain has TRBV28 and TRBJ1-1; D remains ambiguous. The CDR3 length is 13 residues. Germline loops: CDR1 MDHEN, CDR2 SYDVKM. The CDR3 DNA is TGTGCCAGCAGTTCGACTTTGAAAACTGAAGCTTTCTTT. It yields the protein CASSSTLKTEAFF.

As DNA, the CDR3 is TGTGCCAGTGGGACTTCACCCCTCCACTTT. Protein product: CASGTSPLHF. V usage is TRBV6-5 and J usage is TRBJ1-6; a possible D gene is TRBD1 (5 bases). The CDR3 length is 10 residues. Trimming took off 9 bases at V and 9 bases at J, with 6 bases between the two ends. Germline V lookup: CDR1 MNHEY, CDR2 SVGAGI.

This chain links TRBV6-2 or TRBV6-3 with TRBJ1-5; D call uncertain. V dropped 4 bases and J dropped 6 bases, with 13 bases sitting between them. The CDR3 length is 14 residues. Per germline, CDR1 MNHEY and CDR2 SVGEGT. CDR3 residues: CASSFSIRVQPQHF. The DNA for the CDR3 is TGTGCCAGCAGTTTCTCCATACGGGTTCAGCCCCAGCATTTT.

CDR3 in DNA: TGTGCCAGCTCACCACGAGGAGGTATCGCGAACACCGGGGAGCTGTTTTTT. Residues: CASSPRGGIANTGELFF. The rearrangement joins TRBV18 to TRBJ2-2; tentative D call: TRBD2 (5 bases). The CDR3 sequence is 17 residues long. The V gene's germline CDR1 is KGHSH and CDR2 LQKENI. V lost 1 base and J 0 bases, leaving 12 bases between the germline ends.

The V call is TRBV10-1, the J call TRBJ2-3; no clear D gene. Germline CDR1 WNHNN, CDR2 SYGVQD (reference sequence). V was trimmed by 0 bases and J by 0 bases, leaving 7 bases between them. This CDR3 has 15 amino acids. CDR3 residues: CASSESSRSTDTQYF. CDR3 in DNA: TGCGCCAGCAGTGAGTCGAGCAGAAGCACAGATACGCAGTATTTT.

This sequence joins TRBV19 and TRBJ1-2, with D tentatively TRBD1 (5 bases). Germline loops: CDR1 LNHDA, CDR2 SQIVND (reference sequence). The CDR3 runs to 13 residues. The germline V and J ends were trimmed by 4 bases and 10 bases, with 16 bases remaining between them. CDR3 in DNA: TGTGCCAGTAGTACAAACCGGGACCACGACTACACCTTC. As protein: CASSTNRDHDYTF. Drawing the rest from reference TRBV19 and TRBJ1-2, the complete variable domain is DGGITQSPKYLFRKEGQNVTLSCEQNLNHDAMYWYRQDPGQGLRLIYYSQIVNDFQKGDIAEGYSVSREKKESFPLTVTSAQKNPTAFYLCASSTNRDHDYTFGSGTRLTVV.